A single TCR beta chain is shown here with its context. This sample was taken from a study of blood T cell repertoires in COVID-19. About the study: T cells, B-cell-depleted T cells, or PBMCs supplied cDNA or gDNA.

TCRdb keeps only in-frame clones here, not all; method: immunoSEQ multiplex PCR. The data hold about 410,000 clones, with roughly 91% observed a single time. J was trimmed by 8 bases and V by 1 base; bases with no gene match: 12. Per the germline V gene, CDR1 is KGHSH and CDR2 is LQKENI. This CDR3 region has 18 residues. In terms of age and location, participants ranged from about 18 to 95 years and lived in under 30 US areas. Cohort allocation depended upon clinical history that participants reported. This sequence originates from a woman in her 30s who had recovered from COVID-19. The V gene is TRBV18, the J gene TRBJ1-6; 9 bases agree with TRBD1. Input material: PBMCs or T cells enriched from blood (not recorded which). The CDR3: CASSPQALTGQGYSPLHF. CDR3 sequence (DNA): TGTGCCAGCTCACCACAAGCTCTAACGGGACAGGGATATTCACCCCTCCACTTT.